The 27 T cell receptor beta chains below all came from one sample that was sequenced in a study of cytomegalovirus exposure and HLA in healthy donors. Primers included in the PCR were 60 Vbeta and 13 Jbeta primers. Sequencing used immunoSEQ multiplex PCR; TCRdb keeps in-frame clones, though not all of them. The repertoire holds about 130,000 clones, with approximately 8.7% as singletons. Sequencing was performed on PBMCs. Receptors were obtained from a man aged 40-50 years in good health and CMV-seronegative.

This clone appeared a few times. This chain joins TRBV7-2 and TRBJ2-7, with a weak D call TRBD1 (6 bases). This CDR3 has 13 residues. Deletions cut 3 bases from V and 3 bases from J, with 9 bases between. The germline V gene encodes CDR1 SGHTA and CDR2 FQGNSA. The CDR3, as DNA: TGTGCCAGCAGCTTCGGACAGTACTACGAGCAGTACTTC. Its protein product is CASSFGQYYEQYF.

The rearrangement links TRBV4-1 to TRBJ2-3; TRBD1 matches at 7 bases. There are 18 residues in the CDR3. V was clipped by 0 bases and J by 6 bases; unmatched bases: 15. From germline, CDR1 is MGHRA and CDR2 YSYEKL. Written as DNA, the CDR3 is TGCGCCAGCAGCCAAGATGGTGTCCAGGGGGTGCAAGTGGATACGCAGTATTTT. This translates into CASSQDGVQGVQVDTQYF.

This chain joins TRBV5-8 and TRBJ1-4; 9 bases are shared with TRBD1. The CDR3 has 15 amino acids. V dropped 4 bases and J dropped 4; count of bases not matched to a gene: 5. CDR1 is SGHTS, CDR2 YDEGEE, per germline. The CDR3 nucleotides read TGTGCCAGCAGCCCGGGACAGGGTTATAATGAAAAACTGTTTTTT. Translation: CASSPGQGYNEKLFF.

The table lists this clone with a few counts. V gene TRBV9 combines with J gene TRBJ1-6; 9 bases agree with TRBD1. Per germline, CDR1 SGDLS and CDR2 YYNGEE. V was pared by 3 bases and J by 7 bases, with 5 bases of the junction left unmatched. This CDR3 has 15 amino acids. CDR3 DNA: TGTGCCAGCAGCGCGTACGGACAGGGGAATTCACCCCTCCACTTT. Translating gives CASSAYGQGNSPLHF. Drawing the rest from reference TRBV9 and TRBJ1-6, the complete variable domain is DSGVTQTPKHLITATGQRVTLRCSPRSGDLSVYWYQQSLDQGLQFLIQYYNGEERAKGNILERFSAQQFPDLHSELNLSSLELGDSALYFCASSAYGQGNSPLHFGNGTRLTVT.

V usage is TRBV6-1 and J usage is TRBJ2-7, with TRBD1 matching over 10 bases. The trim removed 2 bases at V and 6 bases at J, leaving 13 bases unmatched. This CDR3 region has 17 residues. From germline, CDR1 is MNHNS and CDR2 SASEGT. The CDR3 protein is CASSERMAGTGVLEQYF. In DNA form, the CDR3 reads TGTGCCAGCAGTGAACGTATGGCCGGGACAGGGGTTCTCGAGCAGTACTTC.

This clone appeared a few times. The V and J genes are TRBV5-6 and TRBJ2-7; 7 bases map to TRBD1. The V gene end was trimmed by 2 bases and the J gene end by 0 bases; junction bases not matched to a gene: 5. The germline gives CDR1 SGHDT, CDR2 YYEEEE. This CDR3 spans 15 amino acids. Here the CDR3 reads CASSLGTAFSYEQYF. The DNA for the CDR3 is TGTGCCAGCAGCTTAGGGACAGCGTTCTCCTACGAGCAGTACTTC.

This chain uses TRBV27 with TRBJ2-7; perhaps TRBD1 as D (5 bases). The CDR3 extends over 16 amino acids. Germline CDR1 reads MNHEY; CDR2 reads SMNVEV (reference sequence). V gave up 0 bases and J gave up 3 bases, with 15 bases separating them. The DNA for the CDR3 is TGTGCCAGCAGTTTATCAGGGGCTTTCCACAGCTACGAGCAGTACTTC. Its protein is CASSLSGAFHSYEQYF.

There are a few counts of this clone. The rearrangement joins TRBV2 to TRBJ2-3; no clear D. CDR3 length: 12 amino acids. The V gene lost 4 bases and the J gene lost 9 bases, with 11 bases spanning the gap. Germline CDR1 and CDR2: SNHLY and FYNNEI. CDR3 coding DNA: TGTGCCAGCAGTGCTGCCTGGGCCACGCAGTATTTT. Amino acid sequence: CASSAAWATQYF.

This clone came up a few times. This chain uses TRBV29-1 with TRBJ1-1, with 7 bases identical to TRBD1. V gave up 4 bases and J gave up 1 base; unmatched junction bases: 3. The CDR3 sequence is 13 residues long. Germline-derived CDR1 and CDR2 are SQVTM and ANQGSEA. The CDR3 reads CSVGQGGNTEAFF. As DNA, the CDR3 is TGCAGCGTTGGACAGGGTGGGAACACTGAAGCTTTCTTT.

The rearrangement uses TRBV27 and TRBJ2-1, with D perhaps matching TRBD1 (6 bases). The CDR3 runs to 14 residues. Germline loops: CDR1 MNHEY, CDR2 SMNVEV (reference sequence). V lost 3 bases and J lost 5, with 11 bases in between. The CDR3 nucleotides are TGTGCCAGCAGTTTGATGGGGACAAACAATGAGCAGTTCTTC. Its protein is CASSLMGTNNEQFF.

This clone was seen a handful of times. CDR3 residues: CASSPRQGHTEAFF. CDR3 DNA sequence: TGTGCCAGCAGTCCGCGACAGGGTCACACTGAAGCTTTCTTT. This chain uses TRBV11-1 with TRBJ1-1; 7 bases match TRBD1. Germline V gives CDR1 SGHAT, CDR2 FQDESV (reference sequence). With V trimmed by 6 bases and J by 3 bases, 7 bases remained unmatched. The CDR3 contains 14 residues.

The chain combines TRBV27 with TRBJ2-7; 7 bases line up with TRBD1. V lost 5 bases, J lost 6 bases, and 4 bases stayed unmatched. This CDR3 has 12 amino acids. CDR1 is MNHEY and CDR2 is SMNVEV in the germline V gene (reference sequence). CDR3 nucleotides: TGTGCCAGCAGTCCAGACAGGGCCGAGCAGTACTTC. It specifies CASSPDRAEQYF.

The chain employs TRBV6-5 and TRBJ1-5, with D possibly matching TRBD1 (6 bases). The V end lost 6 bases, the J end lost 9 bases, and 15 bases lay between the germline ends. The CDR3 loop spans 13 amino acids. Germline V gene lookup returns CDR1 MNHEY and CDR2 SVGAGI. The CDR3 loop reads CASRRQVDRPQHF. The CDR3, as DNA: TGTGCCAGCAGGCGACAGGTCGATCGGCCCCAGCATTTT.

This sequence joins TRBV6-5 and TRBJ2-7; 9 bases match TRBD1. From germline, CDR1 is MNHEY and CDR2 SVGAGI. V dropped 6 bases and J dropped 7; count of bases not matched to a gene: 13. The CDR3 loop spans 15 amino acids. DNA of the CDR3: TGTGCCAGCAGGGACACAGGGGGCCCTTTTAAGGAGCAGTACTTC. It specifies CASRDTGGPFKEQYF.

This clone appeared a few times. The chain recombines TRBV4-3 with TRBJ1-2; D is perhaps TRBD1 (5 bases). The germline V gene encodes CDR1 LGHNA and CDR2 YSLEER. Trimming removed 0 bases at V and 3 bases at J, with 14 bases between. This CDR3 spans 16 amino acids. The CDR3 DNA reads as TGCGCCAGCAGCCAAGATGGGGGAGGGACCCACTATGGCTACACCTTC. It specifies CASSQDGGGTHYGYTF.

The rearrangement uses TRBV2 and TRBJ2-3; D is possibly TRBD2 (6 bases). The germline V gene encodes CDR1 SNHLY and CDR2 FYNNEI. CDR3 length equals 15 residues. V lost 6 bases and J lost 4, with 17 bases in between. DNA of the CDR3: TGTGCCAGCAGCGAACTGACAAGACTAGCAGATACGCAGTATTTT. It codes for CASSELTRLADTQYF. The variable domain in full, with the rest retrieved from reference TRBV2 and TRBJ2-3, is EPEVTQTPSHQVTQMGQEVILRCVPISNHLYFYWYRQILGQKVEFLVSFYNNEISEKSEIFDDQFSVERPDGSNFTLKIRSTKLEDSAMYFCASSELTRLADTQYFGPGTRLTVL.

This clone has more than one count but fewer than ten. The chain joins TRBV5-6 to TRBJ1-3; D is ambiguous. The CDR3 is made up of 17 amino acids. Trimming pared 2 bases from V and 2 bases from J, leaving 17 bases between. CDR1 is SGHDT and CDR2 is YYEEEE in the germline V gene. The CDR3 sequence is CASSLMMEQYPGNTIYF. DNA of the CDR3: TGTGCCAGCAGCTTAATGATGGAGCAGTACCCTGGAAACACCATATATTTT. Supplemented by reference TRBV5-6 and TRBJ1-3, the full variable domain reads DAGVTQSPTHLIKTRGQQVTLRCSPKSGHDTVSWYQQALGQGPQFIFQYYEEEERQRGNFPDRFSGHQFPNYSSELNVNALLLGDSALYLCASSLMMEQYPGNTIYFGEGSWLTVV.

This clone was seen more than once but under ten times. V is TRBV6-1 and J is TRBJ2-5, with D uncertain. Matching the DNA end better, TRBJ2-7 makes the J call doubtful. The CDR3 totals 14 residues. Germline V gene lookup returns CDR1 MNHNS and CDR2 SASEGT. CDR3 nucleotide sequence: TGTGCCAGCAGTGTGGAGACTTATACCTACGAGCAGTACTTC. Translating gives CASSVETYTYEQYF.

This clone came up a few times. The rearrangement links TRBV5-6 to TRBJ2-1; a weak D match, TRBD2 (6 bases). The CDR3 contains 16 residues. CDR1 is SGHDT, CDR2 YYEEEE, per germline. V gave up 3 bases and J gave up 6 bases, with 19 bases separating them. CDR3 residues: CASSWGGTSHINEQFF. DNA for the CDR3: TGTGCCAGCAGCTGGGGTGGGACTTCCCATATCAATGAGCAGTTCTTC.

This clone was seen only a few times. With a far larger clone one base away, a read error is the likely cause. Other DNA sequences in this sample translate to the same CDR3. This sequence joins TRBV4-1 and TRBJ2-6, with D possibly TRBD1 on 6 matching bases. The CDR3 contains 16 residues. Trimming shortened V by 2 bases and J by 4 bases, and 12 bases separated the two germline ends. From germline, CDR1 is MGHRA and CDR2 YSYEKL. CDR3 nucleotides: TGCGCCAGCAGCCAACTTGGGACAACCGGGGCCAACGTCCTGACTTTC. Amino acids: CASSQLGTTGANVLTF.

The J gene is TRBJ1-1, the V gene TRBV5-1; D might be TRBD1 (6 bases). The CDR3 is made up of 15 amino acids. The V gene's germline CDR1 is SGHRS and CDR2 YFSETQ. V lost 6 bases and J lost 1, with 16 bases in between. Here the CDR3 reads CASKRGGGENTEAFF. CDR3 coding DNA: TGCGCCAGCAAAAGGGGAGGGGGGGAGAACACTGAAGCTTTCTTT. Combining the CDR3 with reference TRBV5-1 and TRBJ1-1 gives the whole variable domain KAGVTQTPRYLIKTRGQQVTLSCSPISGHRSVSWYQQTPGQGLQFLFEYFSETQRNKGNFPGRFSGRQFSNSRSEMNVSTLELGDSALYLCASKRGGGENTEAFFGQGTRLTVV.

V is TRBV27 and J is TRBJ2-3, with 9 nucleotides matching TRBD2. The CDR3 is made up of 17 amino acids. From germline, CDR1 is MNHEY and CDR2 SMNVEV (reference sequence). The V gene end was trimmed by 2 bases and the J gene end by 5 bases; junction bases not matched to a gene: 11. CDR3 DNA: TGTGCCAGCAGTTTACTTGGCGGGGGGGCAGGAAAAGATACGCAGTATTTT. The encoded protein is CASSLLGGGAGKDTQYF.

This rearrangement joins TRBV29-1 to TRBJ2-3; a possible D gene is TRBD2 (6 bases). Germline V lookup: CDR1 SQVTM, CDR2 ANQGSEA. CDR3 length: 15 residues. V lost 6 bases and J lost 3, with 19 bases in between. In DNA form, the CDR3 reads TGCAGCGTCCTGGGGACTCCCTTGGAAACAGATACGCAGTATTTT. This sequence encodes CSVLGTPLETDTQYF.

The table lists this clone with a few counts. The rearrangement uses TRBV11-3 and TRBJ1-6; TRBD1 matches at 7 bases. With 5 bases clipped from V and 10 bases from J, the junction kept 11 bases outside the gene matches. The length of the CDR3 is 15 residues. Germline loops: CDR1 SGHNT, CDR2 YENEEA. For the CDR3, the DNA is TGTGCCAGCAGCCGACCCAGGGGGAGCGGATCACCCCTCCACTTT. It is translated as CASSRPRGSGSPLHF.

The CDR3 protein is CATSRDLGNYGYTF. The CDR3 DNA sequence: TGTGCCACCAGCAGAGATCTCGGGAACTATGGCTACACCTTC. J is TRBJ1-2 and V is TRBV15; D ambiguous. Germline CDR1 and CDR2: LNHNV and YYDKDF (reference sequence). The CDR3 has 14 residues. V was shortened by 0 bases and J by 2 bases, with 7 bases between the two germline ends.

Only a few counts were recorded for this clone. The J gene is TRBJ2-5, the V gene TRBV6-5; 8 bases are a match to TRBD1. Germline trimming cut 6 bases from V and 5 bases from J; bases unmatched to any gene: 2. The germline V gene encodes CDR1 MNHEY and CDR2 SVGAGI. The CDR3 extends over 12 amino acids. DNA for the CDR3: TGTGCCAGCAGGACAGGGGCCGAGACCCAGTACTTC. This sequence encodes CASRTGAETQYF.

This clone has a handful of counts. This chain uses TRBV5-1 with TRBJ1-6; perhaps TRBD1 as D (5 bases). V lost 4 bases and J lost 8, with 16 bases in between. The CDR3 sequence is 15 residues long. Germline lookup yields CDR1 SGHRS and CDR2 YFSETQ. For the CDR3, the DNA is TGCGCCAGCAGCCCCCGAGGGGAGGGACATTCACCCCTCCACTTT. The encoded protein is CASSPRGEGHSPLHF.